Below, one T cell receptor beta chain is given with its context. TCRdb's copy holds only in-frame clones and misses some; the assay was immunoSEQ multiplex PCR. The sample lists about 56,000 clones; roughly 96% were seen once. This CDR3 has 14 amino acids. Germline CDR1 is SGHNT and CDR2 is YYREEE (reference sequence). The ends lost 0 bases at V and 2 bases at J; junction bases unmatched: 2. This sample was taken from a study of technical replicates of blood from a few donors. The sequence was obtained from a human donor in good health. Some clones in this sample may be carry-over from other donors' samples. The rearrangement uses TRBV5-4 and TRBJ2-7; 7 nucleotides line up with TRBD1. Material for sequencing was PBMCs. In DNA form, the CDR3 reads TGTGCCAGCAGCTTGGGGACAGGAACCTACGAGCAGTACTTC. This encodes CASSLGTGTYEQYF.